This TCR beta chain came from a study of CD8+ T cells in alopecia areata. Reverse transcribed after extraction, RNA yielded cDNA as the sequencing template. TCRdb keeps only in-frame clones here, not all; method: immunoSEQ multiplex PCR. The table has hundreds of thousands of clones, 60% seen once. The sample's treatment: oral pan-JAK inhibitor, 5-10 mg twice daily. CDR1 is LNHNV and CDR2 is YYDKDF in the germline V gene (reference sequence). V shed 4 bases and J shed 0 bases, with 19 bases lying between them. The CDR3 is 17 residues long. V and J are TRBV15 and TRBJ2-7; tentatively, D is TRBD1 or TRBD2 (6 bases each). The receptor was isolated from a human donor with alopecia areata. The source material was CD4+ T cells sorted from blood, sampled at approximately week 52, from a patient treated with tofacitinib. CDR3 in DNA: TGTGCCACCAGCAAGGGGGGCGGGCTCCCCAGCTCCTACGAGCAGTACTTC. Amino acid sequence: CATSKGGGLPSSYEQYF.